The next 23 T cell receptor beta chains were all read from a single sample in a study of cytomegalovirus exposure and HLA in healthy donors. Amplification used 60 Vbeta primers and 13 Jbeta primers. The table came from immunoSEQ multiplex PCR; TCRdb's copy has only in-frame clones and leaves some out. In the table there are about 140,000 clones, 70% to 75% of which are singletons. Sample: PBMCs. These receptors came from a woman aged 40 to 49 in good health and CMV-seronegative.

The chain combines TRBV5-6 with TRBJ2-7, with 8 bases aligning to TRBD1. Losses at the gene ends were 1 base for V and 2 bases for J; bases not matched to a gene: 14. Germline values: CDR1 SGHDT, CDR2 YYEEEE. CDR3 length: 18 amino acids. In nucleotides, the CDR3 is TGTGCCAGCAGCTTGAGTTTTGGCTTAGGACAGGGACCCTACGAGCAGTACGTC. Translated: CASSLSFGLGQGPYEQYV.

The genes are TRBV4-3 and TRBJ1-3; D remains ambiguous. V was cut by 0 bases and J by 5 bases, with 8 bases left in between. Germline V gene sequence: CDR1 LGHNA, CDR2 YSLEER. The CDR3 sequence is 14 residues long. In DNA form, the CDR3 reads TGCGCCAGCAGCCAAGAGCAGTACCGAAACACCATATATTTT. Translating it yields CASSQEQYRNTIYF.

J is TRBJ2-7 and V is TRBV25-1, with 7 bases matching TRBD2. The CDR3 extends over 15 amino acids. V lost 3 bases, J lost 2 bases, and 7 bases stayed unmatched. The germline CDR1 and CDR2 sequences are MGHDK and SYGVNS. CDR3 sequence reads: CASSDIGLGTYEQYF. The CDR3 coding sequence is TGTGCCAGCAGTGATATCGGACTAGGCACCTACGAGCAGTACTTC.

This clone came up once. The rearrangement links TRBV7-8 to TRBJ2-5; possibly TRBD1 for D (6 bases). Germline V gene data show CDR1 as SGHVS and CDR2 as FQNEAQ. CDR3 length equals 13 residues. Trimming left V 5 bases short and J 5 bases short, with 12 bases between. The DNA for the CDR3 is TGTGCCAGCAGCCTACAGGGTGTGGAGACCCAGTACTTC. It specifies CASSLQGVETQYF.

The gene calls are TRBV19 and TRBJ1-2; TRBD1 might be the D (5 bases). V was pared by 7 bases and J by 7 bases, with 22 bases between. The CDR3 totals 15 residues. From germline, CDR1 is LNHDA and CDR2 SQIVND (reference sequence). The CDR3 nucleotides are TGTGCCAGTACCACGGAGGGGACGTTTCGAAGTGGCTACACCTTC. It codes for CASTTEGTFRSGYTF.

The V and J genes are TRBV27 and TRBJ1-5; TRBD1 matches 9 bases. CDR3 length equals 20 residues. With V trimmed by 5 bases and J by 0 bases, 17 bases remained unmatched. Germline V lookup: CDR1 MNHEY, CDR2 SMNVEV (reference sequence). CDR3 sequence (DNA): TGTGCCAGCAGTCCAGAGGGGGGACAGGGAAAGATTAATAGCAATCAGCCCCAGCATTTT. Translating gives CASSPEGGQGKINSNQPQHF.

V usage is TRBV5-1 and J usage is TRBJ2-2; 8 bases map to TRBD1. The CDR3 covers 14 residues. J was trimmed by 7 bases and V by 2 bases; bases with no gene match: 4. The germline V gene encodes CDR1 SGHRS and CDR2 YFSETQ. The CDR3 DNA follows: TGCGCCAGCAGCTTTTACAGGGGGGACGGGGAGCTGTTTTTT. Translation: CASSFYRGDGELFF.

The V gene is TRBV29-1, the J gene TRBJ2-1; possible D gene TRBD2, 6 bases. Trimming pared 4 bases from V and 9 bases from J, leaving 19 bases between. Germline-derived CDR1 and CDR2 are SQVTM and ANQGSEA. CDR3 length: 14 residues. The CDR3 is CSVGGNRFSGEQFF. CDR3 DNA: TGCAGCGTTGGCGGGAACAGGTTTTCGGGTGAGCAGTTCTTC.

The gene calls are TRBV28 and TRBJ1-2, with 10 nucleotides matching TRBD1. Germline assignment: CDR1 MDHEN and CDR2 SYDVKM. V trimming: 8 bases; J trimming: 5 bases; junction bases outside the gene matches: 5. CDR3 length: 13 residues. The CDR3 DNA follows: TGTGCCAGCGGACGACAGGGGGCGTATGGCTACACCTTC. Its translation is CASGRQGAYGYTF.

The chain combines TRBV11-2 with TRBJ1-5, with a weak D call TRBD1 (6 bases). V shed 6 bases and J shed 7 bases, with 22 bases lying between them. Germline V gives CDR1 SGHAT, CDR2 FQNNGV. The CDR3 runs 16 residues. CDR3 in DNA: TGTGCCAGCAGTCTCAATGCCGGCAGGGGCGAACAGCCCCAGCATTTT. Protein sequence: CASSLNAGRGEQPQHF.

This chain joins TRBV5-4 and TRBJ2-7, with D possibly TRBD1 on 5 matching bases. This CDR3 has 14 amino acids. Trimming pared 0 bases from V and 2 bases from J, leaving 9 bases between. Germline loops: CDR1 SGHNT, CDR2 YYREEE (reference sequence). This chain's CDR3 is CASSLGAGTYEQYF. The CDR3 bases are TGTGCCAGCAGCTTGGGAGCAGGGACCTACGAGCAGTACTTC. The full variable domain, in which reference TRBV5-4 and TRBJ2-7 provide the parts outside the CDR3, is ETGVTQSPTHLIKTRGQQVTLRCSSQSGHNTVSWYQQALGQGPQFIFQYYREEENGRGNFPPRFSGLQFPNYSSELNVNALELDDSALYLCASSLGAGTYEQYFGPGTRLTVT.

This chain uses TRBV28 with TRBJ1-1; unclear D gene. V shed 0 bases and J shed 11 bases, with 19 bases lying between them. The CDR3 has 15 residues. Germline V gene sequence: CDR1 MDHEN, CDR2 SYDVKM. The CDR3 DNA is TGTGCCAGCAGTTTATGGGAAGAAGGTGAGTCGGGGGCTTTCTTT. Amino acids: CASSLWEEGESGAFF.

The gene calls are TRBV7-8 and TRBJ2-5; 10 bases fit TRBD2. V lost 1 base to trimming and J lost 3 bases; unmatched junction nucleotides: 17. This CDR3 is 20 amino acids long. CDR1 and CDR2 (germline): SGHVS, FQNEAQ. CDR3 nucleotides: TGTGCCAGCAGCTTAGAGGTAGCGGGGGGCTACCGGGCCCTTGAAGAGACCCAGTACTTC. It is translated as CASSLEVAGGYRALEETQYF.

V and J are TRBV6-6 and TRBJ2-7; 9 bases are shared with TRBD1. From germline, CDR1 is MNHNY and CDR2 SVGAGI (reference sequence). The CDR3 extends over 15 amino acids. V was clipped by 4 bases and J by 1 base; unmatched bases: 5. CDR3 sequence (DNA): TGTGCCAGCAGTTTGGGACAGGGCCGGTCCTACGAGCAGTACGTC. Protein sequence: CASSLGQGRSYEQYV.

This clone was recorded once. V is TRBV7-9 and J is TRBJ1-1; D remains ambiguous. The germline CDR1 and CDR2 sequences are SEHNR and FQNEAQ (reference sequence). CDR3 length: 12 amino acids. The CDR3 DNA follows: TGTTCCTCCTCCCTAGATAACACTGAAGCTTTCTTT. Amino acids: CSSSLDNTEAFF.

V gene TRBV19 combines with J gene TRBJ1-2; perhaps TRBD1 as D (5 bases). Trimming removed 5 bases from V and 0 bases from J, with 13 bases in between. The germline V gene encodes CDR1 LNHDA and CDR2 SQIVND (reference sequence). The CDR3 has 15 residues. The CDR3 reads CASSPTGMTNYGYTF. In DNA form, the CDR3 reads TGTGCCAGTAGTCCTACAGGAATGACTAACTATGGCTACACCTTC.

The chain couples TRBV19 to TRBJ1-5; the D gene is possibly TRBD1 (6 bases). This CDR3 has 13 amino acids. V lost 7 bases to trimming and J lost 4 bases, with 11 bases between them. Looked up from germline, CDR1 is LNHDA and CDR2 is SQIVND (reference sequence). CDR3 sequence: CASTTGRNQPQHF. For the CDR3, the DNA is TGTGCCAGTACTACAGGGCGAAATCAGCCCCAGCATTTT.

The chain carries TRBV28 and TRBJ1-2; 9 bases fit TRBD1. This CDR3 has 15 amino acids. Germline CDR1 reads MDHEN; CDR2 reads SYDVKM. Unmatched junction bases numbered 11, after V lost 5 bases and J lost 7 bases. The CDR3 reads CASSPYWDRAAGYTF. CDR3 DNA sequence: TGTGCCAGCAGTCCTTATTGGGACAGGGCTGCTGGCTACACCTTC.

The rearrangement uses TRBV7-8 and TRBJ2-3; the D is unclear. This CDR3 region has 14 residues. The V gene lost 5 bases and the J gene lost 1 base, with 10 bases spanning the gap. In germline, CDR1 is SGHVS, CDR2 FQNEAQ. DNA of the CDR3: TGTGCCAGCAGCATAACAGCAGGCACAGATACGCAGTATTTT. Translating it yields CASSITAGTDTQYF.

The CDR3 sequence is CASSLRTLQGLDTEAFF. The CDR3 bases are TGTGCCAGCAGCTTACGAACTTTACAGGGGTTAGACACTGAAGCTTTCTTT. The chain joins TRBV7-9 to TRBJ1-1, with 7 bases identical to TRBD1. There are 17 residues in the CDR3. Germline CDR1 reads SEHNR; CDR2 reads FQNEAQ (reference sequence). V trimming: 2 bases; J trimming: 3 bases; junction bases outside the gene matches: 12.

The gene calls are TRBV2 and TRBJ2-1; 15 bases agree with TRBD2. V lost 6 bases and J lost 10; bases outside the gene matches: 7. The length of the CDR3 is 15 residues. Looked up from germline, CDR1 is SNHLY and CDR2 is FYNNEI. DNA of the CDR3: TGTGCCAGCAGGGGACTAGCGGGGGGCCGGGGGGAGCAGTTCTTC. It encodes CASRGLAGGRGEQFF.

The V and J genes are TRBV10-1 and TRBJ2-2; TRBD2 matches 10 bases. This CDR3 region has 15 residues. The V gene's germline CDR1 is WNHNN and CDR2 SYGVQD (reference sequence). Trimming removed 6 bases from V and 6 bases from J; junction bases left unmatched: 7. The CDR3 spells CASRNSGGRSGELFF. The CDR3 nucleotides read TGCGCCAGCAGAAATAGCGGGGGGCGGTCCGGGGAGCTGTTTTTT.

This clone was seen a single time. The chain combines TRBV5-1 with TRBJ2-5; 12 bases are shared with TRBD2. Germline CDR1 and CDR2: SGHRS and YFSETQ. The CDR3 is 18 residues long. With V trimmed by 0 bases and J by 0 bases, 6 bases remained unmatched. CDR3 loop: CASSLVPSGGAYQETQYF. CDR3 nucleotide sequence: TGCGCCAGCAGCTTGGTGCCTAGCGGGGGGGCCTACCAAGAGACCCAGTACTTC.